The rows below give T cell receptor beta chains drawn from one sample of a study of T cell responses to AZD1222 COVID-19 vaccine. TCRdb keeps only in-frame clones here, not all; method: immunoSEQ multiplex PCR. This table has more than 85,000 clones, around 90% appearing once. The sample here was peripheral blood, taken on day 0 of AZD1222 vaccination. The receptors were sampled from an adult in good health. Both conserved end residues are trimmed from each CDR3.

j_call	v_call	cdr3_aa
TRBJ1-1	TRBV19	ASSISWDTEAF
TRBJ1-2	TRBV7-2	ASSFYRGGHYGYT
TRBJ1-2	TRBV2	ASSEGATLNYGYT
TRBJ2-3	TRBV7-9	ASSSPATDTQY
TRBJ2-7	TRBV14	ASSQDPGGGSWYEQY
TRBJ1-1	TRBV7-9	ASSSDETEAF
TRBJ2-2	TRBV7-2	ASSERPTGELF
TRBJ2-7	TRBV7-9	ASSLAGPSYEQY
TRBJ2-3	TRBV5-1	ASSFGGRDTQY
TRBJ1-1	TRBV7-9	ASSSPNRVTEAF
TRBJ1-6	TRBV7-2	ASSLSVLGSPLH
TRBJ2-1	TRBV3-1/TRBV3-2	ASSQPGLAGGNEQF
TRBJ1-5	TRBV6-2/TRBV6-3	ASSYDKGQWAASNQPQH
TRBJ2-2	TRBV23-1	ASSQGTDLTQKTGELF
TRBJ2-7	TRBV9	ASSVNPGPYEQY
TRBJ2-5	TRBV6-5	ASSSAGGTGVETQY
TRBJ2-5	TRBV9	ASTNGAGGQETQY
TRBJ2-1	TRBV18	ASSRGGRSNEQF